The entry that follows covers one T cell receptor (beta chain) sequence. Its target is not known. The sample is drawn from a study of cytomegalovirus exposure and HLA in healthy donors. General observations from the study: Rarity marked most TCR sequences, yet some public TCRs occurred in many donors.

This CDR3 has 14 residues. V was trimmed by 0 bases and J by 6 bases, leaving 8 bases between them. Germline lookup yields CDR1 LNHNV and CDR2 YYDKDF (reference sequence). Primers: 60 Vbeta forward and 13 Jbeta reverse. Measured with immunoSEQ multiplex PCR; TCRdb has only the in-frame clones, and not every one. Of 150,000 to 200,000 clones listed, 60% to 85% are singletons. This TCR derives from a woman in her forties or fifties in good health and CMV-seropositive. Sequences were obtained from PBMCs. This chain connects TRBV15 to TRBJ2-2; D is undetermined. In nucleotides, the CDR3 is TGTGCCACCAGCAGAGATCGTTCGGCCGGGGAGCTGTTTTTT. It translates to CATSRDRSAGELFF.